The 8 T cell receptor beta chains given below trace back to one sample, sequenced in a study of Ad26.COV2.S vaccination and SARS-CoV-2 variants. TCRdb's copy holds only in-frame clones and misses some; the assay was immunoSEQ multiplex PCR. Here the sample spans 360,000 or so clones, around nine tenths being singletons. Treatment reported: around 19 received Ad26.COV2.S at low or high dose, single or two shots; 5 received placebo; per-sample allocation not given. Day 63 after the first vaccine or placebo injection was the time point for sampling. Sequencing was performed on peripheral blood, taken in a trial of Ad26.COV2.S vaccine versus placebo. The receptors originated from a person between 18 and 65 years old who received the Ad26.COV2.S COVID-19 vaccine or a placebo.

V and J are TRBV4-1 and TRBJ1-5; tentative D call: TRBD1 (5 bases). Trimming left V 0 bases short and J 9 bases short, with 9 bases between. From germline, CDR1 is MGHRA and CDR2 YSYEKL. The CDR3 has 13 residues. The CDR3 DNA reads as TGCGCCAGCAGCCAAGATGGGGCGGCGCCCCAGCATTTT. Encoded protein: CASSQDGAAPQHF.

This clone was counted a single time. This rearrangement joins TRBV4-1 to TRBJ2-3; D may correspond to TRBD1 or TRBD2 (5 bases each). Germline lookup yields CDR1 MGHRA and CDR2 YSYEKL. Trimming cost V 3 bases and J 3 bases, with 10 bases left between them. The CDR3 covers 14 residues. This chain's CDR3 is CASSHGGWTDTQYF. CDR3 in DNA: TGCGCCAGCAGCCATGGGGGATGGACAGATACGCAGTATTTT.

The chain couples TRBV4-3 to TRBJ1-4; tentatively, D is TRBD1 (6 bases). The CDR3 runs 19 residues. V lost 0 bases, J lost 10 bases, and 27 bases lay in between. Germline lookup yields CDR1 LGHNA and CDR2 YSLEER. The CDR3 DNA is TGCGCCAGCAGCCAAGATGGGGGCGCACACCGCGTGGGGGATCGAAAACTGTTTTTT. Residues: CASSQDGGAHRVGDRKLFF.

This chain links TRBV30 with TRBJ2-2; D uncertain. The CDR3 length is 12 residues. CDR1 and CDR2 (germline): GTSNPN, SVGIG (reference sequence). V was clipped by 2 bases and J by 7 bases, with 8 bases between them. Written as DNA, the CDR3 is TGTGCCTGGAGTTTCGGAGTCGGGGAGCTGTTTTTT. This gives the protein CAWSFGVGELFF.

The chain couples TRBV29-1 to TRBJ1-2; no clear D gene. Germline values: CDR1 SQVTM, CDR2 ANQGSEA. V lost 4 bases and J 2 bases, leaving 8 bases between the germline ends. CDR3 length equals 12 residues. For the CDR3, the DNA is TGCAGCGTTGGCGGGGAGAACTATGGCTACACCTTC. Encoded protein: CSVGGENYGYTF.

Written as DNA, the CDR3 is TGTGCCAGCAGTCCGACCTACGGCTCAGGGGAGACCCAGTACTTC. This codes for CASSPTYGSGETQYF. V gene TRBV27 combines with J gene TRBJ2-5, with D perhaps matching TRBD1 (5 bases). V was shortened by 5 bases and J by 5 bases, with 18 bases between the two germline ends. The CDR3 spans 15 residues. CDR1 is MNHEY and CDR2 is SMNVEV in the germline V gene (reference sequence).

The chain recombines TRBV28 with TRBJ1-5; D remains unclear. The germline V and J ends were trimmed by 3 bases and 2 bases, with 8 bases remaining between them. The CDR3 sequence is 14 residues long. CDR1 is MDHEN, CDR2 SYDVKM, per germline. Written as DNA, the CDR3 is TGTGCCAGCAGTTTTGTGCCCGGCAATCAGCCCCAGCATTTT. Translated, it gives CASSFVPGNQPQHF.

The chain is built from TRBV21-1 and TRBJ1-1; the D call in the table, TRBD1, was not verified against the DNA. TRBV21-1 is recorded as a pseudogene. This CDR3 contains 15 residues. The CDR3 spells CASSKAGQGNTEAFF. DNA of the CDR3: TGTGCCAGCAGCAAAGCAGGACAGGGGAATACTGAAGCTTTCTTT.